The 25 T cell receptor beta chains reported below all come from one sample, sequenced in a study of response to subunit inactivated influenza vaccine. TCRdb analysed the RT-PCR reads with MiXCR anew, one entry per CDR3 protein. The data contain hundreds of thousands of distinct CDR3 sequences, less than 15% of them singletons. The sample in question was PBMCs from blood, obtained 14 to 15 days before vaccination. These receptors all come from a man aged 50 or older who received an inactivated influenza vaccine.

The table lists this clonotype with a few counts. The chain uses TRBV10-2 and TRBJ1-1, with TRBD1 as a possible D gene (6 bases). Trimming cost V 8 bases and J 1 base, with 17 bases left between them. The germline gives CDR1 WSHSY, CDR2 SAAADI. This CDR3 is 15 amino acids long. The CDR3 DNA reads TGCGCCAGCTTTGGGGCGACAGGATGGAACACTGAAGCTTTCTTT. This gives the protein CASFGATGWNTEAFF.

This clonotype was seen more than once but under ten times. The chain combines TRBV20-1 with TRBJ2-3, with 15 bases identical to TRBD2. The CDR3 length is 16 residues. Trimming removed 7 bases from V and 2 bases from J; junction bases left unmatched: 7. Germline V gene sequence: CDR1 DFQATT, CDR2 SNEGSKA (reference sequence). The CDR3 region is CSGSGLAGGNTDTQYF. The DNA of the CDR3 is TGCAGTGGTTCGGGACTAGCGGGGGGAAACACAGATACGCAGTATTTT.

V gene TRBV4-2 combines with J gene TRBJ2-7; 13 nucleotides match TRBD2. Germline V CDR1 and CDR2: LGHNA, YNFKEQ. The CDR3 is 16 residues long. V gave up 1 base and J gave up 3 bases; unmatched junction bases: 3. The CDR3 spells CASSQVTSGRSYEQYF. The CDR3, as DNA: TGTGCCAGCAGCCAAGTGACTAGCGGGAGGAGCTACGAGCAGTACTTC.

The chain uses TRBV6-2 or TRBV6-3 and TRBJ1-4; 12 nucleotides align to TRBD1. Germline V gene data show CDR1 as MNHEY and CDR2 as SVGEGT. With V trimmed by 7 bases and J by 3 bases, 18 bases remained unmatched. The CDR3 has 20 amino acids. The DNA of the CDR3 is TGTGCCAGCACCAAACGTGGGACAGGGGGCTACATTACGGCTAATGAAAAACTGTTTTTT. Protein product: CASTKRGTGGYITANEKLFF.

The chain employs TRBV30 and TRBJ2-7; 15 positions agree with TRBD2. CDR1 and CDR2 from the germline V gene are GTSNPN and SVGIG (reference sequence). Trimming at V came to 5 bases and at J to 5 bases, leaving 7 bases not matched to a gene. This CDR3 has 15 amino acids. The CDR3 DNA reads TGTGCCTGGGCTCCGGGACTAGCGGGAGGAGACGAGCAGTACTTC. Translating gives CAWAPGLAGGDEQYF.

This clonotype was observed at least ten times. The V gene is TRBV11-2, the J gene TRBJ2-3; 10 bases line up with TRBD2. The J segment lost 2 bases and the V segment lost 5 bases, leaving 19 bases of the junction unmatched. The CDR3 has 20 amino acids. Per the germline V gene, CDR1 is SGHAT and CDR2 is FQNNGV. This CDR3 reads CASSPHRSSTSGQDTDTQYF. CDR3 coding DNA: TGTGCCAGCAGCCCACACAGATCTTCGACTAGCGGGCAAGACACAGATACGCAGTATTTT.

This clonotype occurred a few times. This rearrangement joins TRBV7-2 to TRBJ1-6; D may be TRBD1 (5 bases). With 1 base removed from V and 1 base from J, the gap between germline ends came to 8 bases. The germline gives CDR1 SGHTA, CDR2 FQGNSA. The CDR3 spans 16 residues. CDR3 nucleotide sequence: TGTGCCAGCAGCTTAGGTGGGGGTTCCTATAATTCACCCCTCCACTTT. Encoded protein: CASSLGGGSYNSPLHF.

This clonotype turned up a few times. The chain combines TRBV5-1 with TRBJ1-1; D not certain. CDR1 is SGHRS and CDR2 is YFSETQ in the germline V gene. The CDR3 consists of 13 residues. Trimming took 2 bases from V and 0 from J, leaving 5 bases between them. This chain's CDR3 is CASSFQVNTEAFF. The CDR3 nucleotides are TGCGCCAGCAGCTTTCAGGTGAACACTGAAGCTTTCTTT.

This clonotype occurred many times. The chain employs TRBV29-1 and TRBJ2-7, with 10 bases identical to TRBD1. The length of the CDR3 is 12 residues. Germline CDR1 reads SQVTM; CDR2 reads ANQGSEA. Trimming cost V 4 bases and J 4 bases; bases outside gene matches: 1. In nucleotides, the CDR3 is TGCAGCGTTGGGGACAGGGGTTACGAGCAGTACTTC. This sequence encodes CSVGDRGYEQYF.

This clonotype has only a few counts. The CDR3 loop reads CASSWTGTGHNEQFF. The CDR3 DNA follows: TGTGCCAGCAGTTGGACCGGGACAGGACACAATGAGCAGTTCTTC. The chain has TRBV12-3 or TRBV12-4 and TRBJ2-1, with 8 positions matching TRBD1. The J segment lost 5 bases and the V segment lost 4 bases, leaving 7 bases of the junction unmatched. The CDR3 runs 15 residues.

The V call is TRBV2, the J call TRBJ1-1; D is unclear. Per germline, CDR1 SNHLY and CDR2 FYNNEI. Trimming took off 5 bases at V and 6 bases at J, with 7 bases between the two ends. CDR3 length: 11 residues. Written as DNA, the CDR3 is TGTGCCAGCAGTTACCAGGCTGAAGCTTTCTTT. This codes for CASSYQAEAFF.

This chain links TRBV7-2 with TRBJ1-6; 7 bases fit TRBD1. J gave up 10 bases and V 1 base, and 7 bases lay outside the gene matches. The germline V gene encodes CDR1 SGHTA and CDR2 FQGNSA. The CDR3 extends over 15 amino acids. CDR3 residues: CASSLGQGGGSPLHF. CDR3 nucleotides: TGTGCCAGCAGCTTAGGACAGGGAGGCGGCTCACCCCTCCACTTT.

V is TRBV12-3 or TRBV12-4 and J is TRBJ1-5; no definite D call. The CDR3 extends over 16 amino acids. V gave up 8 bases and J gave up 4 bases, with 21 bases separating them. The CDR3: CASRTTGAQRNQPQHF. The CDR3 DNA reads as TGTGCCAGCCGGACGACGGGCGCTCAGAGGAATCAGCCCCAGCATTTT.

The chain recombines TRBV3-1 with TRBJ2-7; 7 bases agree with TRBD1. J lost 3 bases, V lost 4 bases, and 6 bases had no gene match. The CDR3 spans 14 residues. The germline gives CDR1 LGHDT, CDR2 YNNKEL (reference sequence). This CDR3 is CASSRRGTDYEQYF. CDR3 DNA sequence: TGTGCCAGCAGCCGCAGGGGGACAGACTACGAGCAGTACTTC.

CDR3 nucleotide sequence: TGTGCCATCAGTGATGGGGTCGAAAGCGGGAGTCAGGCAGATACGCAGTATTTT. Translating it yields CAISDGVESGSQADTQYF. This chain links TRBV10-3 with TRBJ2-3, with 8 bases aligning to TRBD2. The CDR3 runs to 18 residues. CDR1 is ENHRY, CDR2 SYGVKD, per germline. J lost 4 bases, V lost 3 bases, and 15 bases had no gene match.

This clonotype was detected many times. The rearrangement links TRBV4-3 to TRBJ2-5; D not resolved. V was trimmed by 1 base and J by 8 bases, leaving 11 bases between them. Germline V gene sequence: CDR1 LGHNA, CDR2 YSLEER. The CDR3 spans 13 residues. The CDR3 spells CASSQADGGTQYF. The CDR3 DNA follows: TGCGCCAGCAGCCAAGCAGACGGCGGAACCCAGTACTTC.

The genes are TRBV2 and TRBJ2-3, with D perhaps TRBD2 (6 bases). Germline assignment: CDR1 SNHLY and CDR2 FYNNEI. Trimming took off 2 bases at V and 3 bases at J, with 9 bases between the two ends. CDR3 length: 14 amino acids. CDR3 region: CASSEWRETDTQYF. DNA of the CDR3: TGTGCCAGCAGTGAATGGCGGGAAACAGATACGCAGTATTTT.

The chain is built from TRBV9 and TRBJ2-2, with TRBD1 identical over 7 bases. CDR1 is SGDLS, CDR2 YYNGEE, per germline. The CDR3 runs 14 residues. Unmatched junction bases numbered 8, after V lost 8 bases and J lost 4 bases. The CDR3 loop is CASHRGEFTGELFF. The CDR3 bases are TGTGCCAGTCACAGGGGAGAATTCACCGGGGAGCTGTTTTTT.

V and J are TRBV6-2 or TRBV6-3 and TRBJ1-5; 12 bases agree with TRBD1. Trimming at V came to 4 bases and at J to 6 bases, leaving 13 bases not matched to a gene. Per the germline V gene, CDR1 is MNHEY and CDR2 is SVGEGT. The CDR3 loop spans 18 amino acids. CDR3 in amino acids: CASSFPGQGARFGQPQHF. CDR3 nucleotides: TGTGCCAGCAGTTTCCCGGGACAGGGGGCGAGGTTCGGTCAGCCCCAGCATTTT.

This clonotype was detected a few times. The rearrangement joins TRBV5-6 to TRBJ2-7; D unresolved. Germline assignment: CDR1 SGHDT and CDR2 YYEEEE. The CDR3 totals 12 residues. The V gene lost 1 base and the J gene lost 5 bases, with 7 bases spanning the gap. CDR3 loop: CASSLSANEQYF. CDR3 DNA sequence: TGTGCCAGCAGCTTGTCCGCGAACGAGCAGTACTTC.

This clonotype was seen once. J is TRBJ2-7 and V is TRBV2; D gene ambiguous. Trimming took 4 bases from V and 0 from J, leaving 7 bases between them. This CDR3 is 13 amino acids long. The germline V gene has CDR1 SNHLY and CDR2 FYNNEI. CDR3 DNA sequence: TGTGCCAGCAGTGGTCACAACTCCTACGAGCAGTACTTC. It yields the protein CASSGHNSYEQYF.

The table lists this clonotype with a few counts. CDR3 sequence reads: CASTLGSSGANVLTF. The DNA for the CDR3 is TGCGCCAGCACCCTTGGGAGCTCTGGGGCCAACGTCCTGACTTTC. The rearrangement links TRBV5-1 to TRBJ2-6, with D possibly matching TRBD2 (5 bases). The CDR3 loop spans 15 amino acids. Germline CDR1 reads SGHRS; CDR2 reads YFSETQ. V lost 6 bases, J lost 0 bases, and 10 bases lay in between.

This clonotype was seen a few times. The J gene is TRBJ1-5, the V gene TRBV4-1; D is uncertain. The CDR3 consists of 16 residues. In germline, CDR1 is MGHRA, CDR2 YSYEKL. V gave up 1 base and J gave up 3 bases, with 13 bases separating them. In DNA form, the CDR3 reads TGCGCCAGCAGCCAAGGGTTTAAAAGGGCCAATCAGCCCCAGCATTTT. It codes for CASSQGFKRANQPQHF.

The genes are TRBV20-1 and TRBJ2-2, with 10 bases fitting TRBD1. The length of the CDR3 is 16 residues. V shed 1 base and J 2 bases; nucleotides not matched to a gene: 4. CDR1 is DFQATT, CDR2 SNEGSKA, per germline (reference sequence). The CDR3 loop reads CSARVRDRGNTGELFF. CDR3 bases: TGCAGTGCTAGAGTGCGGGACAGGGGAAACACCGGGGAGCTGTTTTTT.

The CDR3 nucleotides are TGTGCCAGCAGAAGGACAGGAGGGGGGGAGACCCAGTACTTC. Protein product: CASRRTGGGETQYF. The chain links TRBV27 to TRBJ2-5; perhaps TRBD1 as D (7 bases). The CDR3 runs to 14 residues. Germline CDR1 MNHEY, CDR2 SMNVEV (reference sequence). Trimming cost V 6 bases and J 5 bases, with 16 bases left between them.